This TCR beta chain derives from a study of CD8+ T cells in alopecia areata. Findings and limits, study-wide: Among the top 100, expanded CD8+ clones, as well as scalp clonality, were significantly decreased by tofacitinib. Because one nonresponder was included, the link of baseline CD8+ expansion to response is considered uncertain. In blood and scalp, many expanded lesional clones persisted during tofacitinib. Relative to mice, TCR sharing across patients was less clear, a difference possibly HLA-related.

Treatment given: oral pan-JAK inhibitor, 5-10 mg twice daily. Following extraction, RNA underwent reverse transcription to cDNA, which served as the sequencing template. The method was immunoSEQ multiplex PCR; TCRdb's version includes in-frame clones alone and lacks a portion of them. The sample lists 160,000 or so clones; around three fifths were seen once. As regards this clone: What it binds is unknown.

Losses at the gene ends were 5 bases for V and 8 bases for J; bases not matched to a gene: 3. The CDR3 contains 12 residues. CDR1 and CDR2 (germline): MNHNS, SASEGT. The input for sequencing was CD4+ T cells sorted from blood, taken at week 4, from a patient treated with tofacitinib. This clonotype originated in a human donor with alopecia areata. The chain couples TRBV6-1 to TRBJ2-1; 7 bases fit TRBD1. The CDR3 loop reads CASSRQGHEQFF. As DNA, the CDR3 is TGTGCCAGCAGTCGACAGGGTCATGAGCAGTTCTTC.